This T cell receptor (beta chain) was profiled in a study of immune cell composition in non-small cell lung cancer. General study results and limits: Around 75% of squamous and 30% to 40% of adenocarcinoma cases had tumour-associated clones >0.5%. Dominant in vivo tumour-associated clones were not shown to share tumour-reactive sequences. Adenocarcinomas with higher top tumour-associated clone frequency had more reactive TILs.

V was clipped by 0 bases and J by 5 bases; unmatched bases: 7. The germline CDR1 and CDR2 sequences are GTSNPN and SVGIG (reference sequence). The CDR3 covers 14 residues. Method: immunoSEQ multiplex PCR; TCRdb's copy keeps in-frame clones and lacks some. The sample has about 7,600 clones; about 78% are singletons. A note on this clone: Its specificity is not known.

The chain recombines TRBV30 with TRBJ2-7; 7 bases agree with TRBD1. Sequences were obtained from lung tumor tissue. This sequence originates from a human donor with non-small cell lung cancer. DNA of the CDR3: TGTGCCTGGAGTGTCGGGCAGGGGGTCCACGAGCAGTACTTC. Its protein product is CAWSVGQGVHEQYF.